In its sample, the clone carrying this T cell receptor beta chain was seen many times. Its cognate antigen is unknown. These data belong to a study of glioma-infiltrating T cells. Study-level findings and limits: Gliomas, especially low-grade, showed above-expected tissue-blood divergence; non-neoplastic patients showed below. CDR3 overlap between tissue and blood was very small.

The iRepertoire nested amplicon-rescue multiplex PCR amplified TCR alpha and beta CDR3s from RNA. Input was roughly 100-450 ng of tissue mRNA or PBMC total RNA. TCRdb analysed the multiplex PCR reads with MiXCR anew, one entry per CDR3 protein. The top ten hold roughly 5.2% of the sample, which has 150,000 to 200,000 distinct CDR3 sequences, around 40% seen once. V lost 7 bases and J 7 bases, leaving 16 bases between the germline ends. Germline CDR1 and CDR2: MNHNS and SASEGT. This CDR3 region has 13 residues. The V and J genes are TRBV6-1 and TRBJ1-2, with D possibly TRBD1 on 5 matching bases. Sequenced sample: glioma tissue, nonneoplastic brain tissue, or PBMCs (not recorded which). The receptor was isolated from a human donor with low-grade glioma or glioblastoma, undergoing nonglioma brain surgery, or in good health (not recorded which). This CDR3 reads CASTPWGESGYTF. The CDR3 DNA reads TGTGCCAGCACTCCCTGGGGGGAGAGTGGCTACACCTTC.